The 15 T cell receptor beta chains given below trace back to one sample, sequenced in a study of blood T cell repertoires in COVID-19. TCRdb's table, derived via immunoSEQ multiplex PCR, lists solely in-frame clones and lacks some. This table has about 25,000 clones, 65% to 90% appearing once. The sequencing input was peripheral blood. These receptors all come from an elderly woman with acute or convalescent COVID-19.

The chain has TRBV7-9 and TRBJ2-7, with D possibly TRBD1 on 6 matching bases. Trimming cost V 4 bases and J 2 bases, with 12 bases left between them. The CDR3 covers 14 residues. Germline lookup yields CDR1 SEHNR and CDR2 FQNEAQ (reference sequence). CDR3 amino acids: CASSSGQLTYEQYF. The CDR3 DNA reads as TGTGCCAGCAGCTCCGGACAGCTAACCTACGAGCAGTACTTC.

The chain combines TRBV28 with TRBJ1-2; 7 bases match TRBD1. This CDR3 comprises 12 residues. Trimming took 7 bases from V and 6 from J; bases not matched to a gene: 5. Germline assignment: CDR1 MDHEN and CDR2 SYDVKM. The CDR3 is CASKYRGDGYTF. The CDR3 DNA sequence: TGTGCCAGCAAATACAGGGGTGATGGCTACACCTTC.

The V call is TRBV7-2, the J call TRBJ1-1; D may be TRBD1 (6 bases). This CDR3 is 12 amino acids long. The V end lost 1 base, the J end lost 11 bases, and 11 bases lay between the germline ends. Germline V CDR1 and CDR2: SGHTA, FQGNSA. The CDR3 reads CASSLVAGVAFF. The CDR3 nucleotides read TGTGCCAGCAGCTTAGTTGCAGGGGTTGCTTTCTTT.

This clone was counted between two and nine times. The junction does not match germline at one end; this may be a read error. The chain combines TRBV7-7 with TRBJ2-5; 10 bases match TRBD1. The CDR3 has 16 amino acids. The germline V gene encodes CDR1 SSHAT and CDR2 FNYEAQ (reference sequence). The CDR3 DNA reads as TGTGCTAGCAGCTTTGGACAGGGGGGATATCAAGAGACCCAGTACTTC. This translates into CASSFGQGGYQETQYF.

The chain carries TRBV19 and TRBJ2-3; 9 bases are a match to TRBD2. CDR1 and CDR2 from the germline V gene are LNHDA and SQIVND (reference sequence). V shed 6 bases, J shed 1 base, and the junction held 11 bases outside the gene matches. The CDR3 is 17 residues long. Here the CDR3 DNA reads TGTGCCAGTAGCTCCCAAAGCGGGGGGCCTCGCACAGATACGCAGTATTTT. This gives the protein CASSSQSGGPRTDTQYF.

The chain carries TRBV5-1 and TRBJ1-2; 8 bases match TRBD1. Per the germline V gene, CDR1 is SGHRS and CDR2 is YFSETQ. V was clipped by 5 bases and J by 8 bases; unmatched bases: 8. The length of the CDR3 is 13 residues. CDR3 protein: CASSLTGDKGYTF. DNA for the CDR3: TGCGCCAGCAGTTTGACAGGGGATAAGGGCTACACCTTC.

V gene TRBV9 combines with J gene TRBJ2-2; 7 bases are a match to TRBD1. The CDR3 extends over 18 amino acids. Germline V gene lookup returns CDR1 SGDLS and CDR2 YYNGEE. With 0 bases clipped from V and 6 bases from J, the junction kept 14 bases outside the gene matches. The DNA of the CDR3 is TGTGCCAGCAGCGTAGCTCAAGCGACAGGGTTTATGCCCGGGGAGCTGTTTTTT. This encodes CASSVAQATGFMPGELFF.

The chain joins TRBV3-1 (or the pseudogene TRBV3-2) to TRBJ1-5; weak D call: TRBD1 (5 bases). Trimming removed 0 bases from V and 7 bases from J, with 16 bases in between. CDR1 and CDR2 from the germline V gene are LGHDT and YNNKEL (reference sequence). This CDR3 comprises 16 residues. CDR3 DNA sequence: TGTGCCAGCAGCCAAGAAGGCCGGGGGAGGAAGCAGCCCCAGCATTTT. Residues: CASSQEGRGRKQPQHF.

This rearrangement joins TRBV7-3 to TRBJ2-2, with TRBD2 matching over 11 bases. Germline values: CDR1 SGHTA, CDR2 FQGTGA. V lost 4 bases, J lost 4 bases, and 5 bases stayed unmatched. The CDR3 loop spans 16 amino acids. The CDR3, as DNA: TGTGCCAGCAGCTCCACCGGGACTAGCGGCACCGGGGAGCTGTTTTTT. Translated: CASSSTGTSGTGELFF.

The chain has TRBV2 and TRBJ1-5, with D possibly being TRBD1 (5 bases). Germline V gene lookup returns CDR1 SNHLY and CDR2 FYNNEI. V lost 4 bases and J lost 7, with 17 bases in between. The CDR3 extends over 15 amino acids. As DNA, the CDR3 is TGTGCCAGCAGTGTCGCCACAGCCAGGGAACAGCCCCAGCATTTT. Its protein is CASSVATAREQPQHF.

This chain links TRBV28 with TRBJ2-3, with 8 nucleotides matching TRBD2. The V gene's germline CDR1 is MDHEN and CDR2 SYDVKM. The CDR3 consists of 15 residues. Losses at the gene ends were 5 bases for V and 3 bases for J; bases not matched to a gene: 7. The CDR3 DNA sequence: TGTGCCAGCAGTCCCCCTAGCGGGCTAACAGATACGCAGTATTTT. The encoded protein is CASSPPSGLTDTQYF.

The chain couples TRBV5-1 to TRBJ1-2, with 8 bases that match TRBD1. Germline CDR1 reads SGHRS; CDR2 reads YFSETQ. This CDR3 spans 13 amino acids. The V segment lost 2 bases and the J segment 5 bases; nucleotides outside the gene matches: 2. The CDR3, as DNA: TGCGCCAGCAGCTTCGGACAGGGTTATGGCTACACCTTC. It is translated as CASSFGQGYGYTF.

The J gene is TRBJ2-2, the V gene TRBV19; D gene uncertain. Germline CDR1 reads LNHDA; CDR2 reads SQIVND (reference sequence). Trimming pared 3 bases from V and 7 bases from J, leaving 3 bases between. This CDR3 spans 11 amino acids. The CDR3: CASSIHGELFF. Here the CDR3 DNA reads TGTGCCAGTAGTATCCACGGGGAGCTGTTTTTT.

The genes are TRBV9 and TRBJ2-4; TRBD2 aligns across 13 bases. Germline V gene sequence: CDR1 SGDLS, CDR2 YYNGEE. V was pared by 0 bases and J by 4 bases, with 7 bases of the junction left unmatched. This CDR3 has 18 residues. CDR3 protein: CASSVAPSGLAGKNIQYF. CDR3 sequence (DNA): TGTGCCAGCAGCGTAGCCCCTTCGGGACTAGCGGGAAAAAACATTCAGTACTTC.

V usage is TRBV6-5 and J usage is TRBJ1-1; 7 nucleotides line up with TRBD1. CDR3 size: 14 residues. J was trimmed by 6 bases and V by 6 bases; bases with no gene match: 10. Germline assignment: CDR1 MNHEY and CDR2 SVGAGI. CDR3: CASSLAGTAAEAFF. The CDR3 DNA sequence: TGTGCCAGCAGCCTAGCCGGGACAGCGGCTGAAGCTTTCTTT.